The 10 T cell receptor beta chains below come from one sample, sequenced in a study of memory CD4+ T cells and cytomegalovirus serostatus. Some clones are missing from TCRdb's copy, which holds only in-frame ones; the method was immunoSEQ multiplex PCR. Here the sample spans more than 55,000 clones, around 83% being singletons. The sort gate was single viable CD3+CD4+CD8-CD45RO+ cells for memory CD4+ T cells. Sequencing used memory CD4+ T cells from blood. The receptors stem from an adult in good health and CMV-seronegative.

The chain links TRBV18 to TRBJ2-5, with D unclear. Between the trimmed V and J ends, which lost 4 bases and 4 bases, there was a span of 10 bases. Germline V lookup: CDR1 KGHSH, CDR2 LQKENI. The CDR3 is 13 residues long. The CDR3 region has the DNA TGTGCCAGCTCACGTAACGGACGAGAGACCCAGTACTTC. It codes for CASSRNGRETQYF.

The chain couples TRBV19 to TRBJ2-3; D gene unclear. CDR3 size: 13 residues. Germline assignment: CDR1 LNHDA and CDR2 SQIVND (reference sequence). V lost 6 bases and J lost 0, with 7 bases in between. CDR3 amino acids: CASRPSSTDTQYF. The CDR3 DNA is TGTGCCAGTAGGCCTTCTAGCACAGATACGCAGTATTTT. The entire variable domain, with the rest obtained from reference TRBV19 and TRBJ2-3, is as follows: DGGITQSPKYLFRKEGQNVTLSCEQNLNHDAMYWYRQDPGQGLRLIYYSQIVNDFQKGDIAEGYSVSREKKESFPLTVTSAQKNPTAFYLCASRPSSTDTQYFGPGTRLTVL.

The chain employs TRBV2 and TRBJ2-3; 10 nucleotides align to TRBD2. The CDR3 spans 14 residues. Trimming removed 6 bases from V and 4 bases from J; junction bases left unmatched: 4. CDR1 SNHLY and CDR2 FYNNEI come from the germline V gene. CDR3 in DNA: TGTGCCAGCAGACCTAGCGGGAGTTCAGATACGCAGTATTTT. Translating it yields CASRPSGSSDTQYF.

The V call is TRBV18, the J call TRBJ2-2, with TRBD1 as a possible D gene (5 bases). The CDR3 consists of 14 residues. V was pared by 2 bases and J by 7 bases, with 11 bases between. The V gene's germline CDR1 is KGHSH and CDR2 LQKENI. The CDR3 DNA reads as TGTGCCAGCTCACCAGGAGCAGGGCACGGGGAGCTGTTTTTT. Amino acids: CASSPGAGHGELFF. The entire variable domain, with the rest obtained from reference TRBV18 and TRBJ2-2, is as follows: NAGVMQNPRHLVRRRGQEARLRCSPMKGHSHVYWYRQLPEEGLKFMVYLQKENIIDESGMPKERFSAEFPKEGPSILRIQQVVRGDSAAYFCASSPGAGHGELFFGEGSRLTVL.

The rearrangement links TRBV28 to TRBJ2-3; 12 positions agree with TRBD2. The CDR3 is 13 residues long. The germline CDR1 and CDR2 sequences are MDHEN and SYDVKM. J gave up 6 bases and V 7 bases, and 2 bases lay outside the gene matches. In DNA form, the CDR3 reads TGTGCCAGCACTAGCGGGAGGGCCGATACGCAGTATTTT. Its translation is CASTSGRADTQYF.

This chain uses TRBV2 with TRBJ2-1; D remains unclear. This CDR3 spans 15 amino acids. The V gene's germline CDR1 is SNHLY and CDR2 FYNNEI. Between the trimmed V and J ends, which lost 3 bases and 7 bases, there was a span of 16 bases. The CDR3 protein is CASSDRIGAGNEQFF. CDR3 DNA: TGTGCCAGCAGTGATCGGATTGGCGCCGGGAATGAGCAGTTCTTC.

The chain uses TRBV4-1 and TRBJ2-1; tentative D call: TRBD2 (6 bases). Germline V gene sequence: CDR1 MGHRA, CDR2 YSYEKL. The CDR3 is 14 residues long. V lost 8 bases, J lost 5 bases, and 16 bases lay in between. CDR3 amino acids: CASARGGKDNEQFF. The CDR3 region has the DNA TGCGCCAGCGCTCGGGGCGGGAAGGACAATGAGCAGTTCTTC.

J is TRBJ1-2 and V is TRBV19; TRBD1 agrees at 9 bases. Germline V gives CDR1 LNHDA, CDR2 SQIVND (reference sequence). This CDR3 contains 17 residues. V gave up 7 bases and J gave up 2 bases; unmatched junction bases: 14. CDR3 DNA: TGTGCCAGTACCCCGACCGGACAGGGGATATCGAACTATGGCTACACCTTC. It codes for CASTPTGQGISNYGYTF.

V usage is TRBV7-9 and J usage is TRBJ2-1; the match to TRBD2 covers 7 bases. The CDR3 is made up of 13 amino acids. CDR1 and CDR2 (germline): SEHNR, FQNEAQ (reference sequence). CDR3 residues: CEVRGDLLTEQFF. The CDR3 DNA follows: TGTGAAGTCCGGGGGGACCTACTCACTGAGCAGTTCTTC.

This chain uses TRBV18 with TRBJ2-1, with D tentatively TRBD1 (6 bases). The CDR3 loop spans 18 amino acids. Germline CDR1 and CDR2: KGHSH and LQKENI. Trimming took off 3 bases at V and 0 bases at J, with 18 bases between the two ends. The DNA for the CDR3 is TGTGCCAGCTCACCGCCTGATAGGACAGCCCTCTCCTACAATGAGCAGTTCTTC. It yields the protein CASSPPDRTALSYNEQFF.